The rows below give T cell receptor beta chains drawn from one sample of a study of cytomegalovirus exposure and HLA in healthy donors. TCRdb's copy holds only in-frame clones and misses some; the assay was immunoSEQ multiplex PCR. The profile covers some 75,000 clones, with 60% to 85% appearing a single time and over 4.5% taken by the ten largest. What was sequenced was PBMCs. These receptor sequences come from a man between 18 and 35 years old in good health and CMV-seropositive. Both conserved end residues are part of each CDR3. D genes are given only for firm matches. Clone size is given for some rows only: seen once, a few or many times, or a class if the clone is expanded.

J gene: TRBJ2-2; CDR3 length: 19; clone size: -; V gene: TRBV11-3; D gene: TRBD2; CDR3 DNA: TGTGCCAGCAGCTCACGGAGGGGAGGAGCGGGAGGCTTCACCGGGGAGCTGTTTTTT; CDR3 protein: CASSSRRGGAGGFTGELFF
J gene: TRBJ2-7; CDR3 length: 15; clone size: -; V gene: TRBV4-1; D gene: TRBD2; CDR3 DNA: TGCGCCAGCAGCCAGTCTAGCGGGAGAGGGGACGAGCAGTACTTC; CDR3 protein: CASSQSSGRGDEQYF
J gene: TRBJ1-1; CDR3 length: 14; clone size: few; V gene: TRBV5-7; D gene: -; CDR3 DNA: TGTGCCAGCAGCGCCGGACTCCCTAACACTGAAGCTTTCTTT; CDR3 protein: CASSAGLPNTEAFF
J gene: TRBJ2-7; CDR3 length: 16; clone size: few; V gene: TRBV15; D gene: -; CDR3 DNA: TGTGCCACCAGCAGAGGGGAGCTGACGGGAGCATACGAGCAGTACTTC; CDR3 protein: CATSRGELTGAYEQYF
J gene: TRBJ1-1; CDR3 length: 14; clone size: -; V gene: TRBV29-1; D gene: -; CDR3 DNA: TGCAGCGTTGAGGGACACCCAATGAACACTGAAGCTTTCTTT; CDR3 protein: CSVEGHPMNTEAFF
J gene: TRBJ2-3; CDR3 length: 13; clone size: -; V gene: TRBV7-9; D gene: -; CDR3 DNA: TGTGCCAGCAGCTTCCCATCGGGGGATACGCAGTATTTT; CDR3 protein: CASSFPSGDTQYF
J gene: TRBJ2-5; CDR3 length: 15; clone size: -; V gene: TRBV9; D gene: TRBD2; CDR3 DNA: TGTGCCAGCAGCGTCGCTAGCGGGAGCGTAGAGACCCAGTACTTC; CDR3 protein: CASSVASGSVETQYF
J gene: TRBJ2-7; CDR3 length: 13; clone size: few; V gene: TRBV10-2; D gene: -; CDR3 DNA: TGCGCCAGCAGTGTAAGCGCAGCCTACGAGCAGTACTTC; CDR3 protein: CASSVSAAYEQYF
J gene: TRBJ2-3; CDR3 length: 16; clone size: -; V gene: TRBV14; D gene: -; CDR3 DNA: TGTGCCAGCAGCCAAGATTTCCTCACTAGCACAGATACGCAGTATTTT; CDR3 protein: CASSQDFLTSTDTQYF
J gene: TRBJ2-3; CDR3 length: 13; clone size: -; V gene: TRBV10-3; D gene: -; CDR3 DNA: TGTGCCATCAGTGAACCTAACACAGATACGCAGTATTTT; CDR3 protein: CAISEPNTDTQYF
J gene: TRBJ1-5; CDR3 length: 13; clone size: -; V gene: TRBV27; D gene: -; CDR3 DNA: TGTGCCAGCAGTTTCGACAGATATCAGCCCCAGCATTTT; CDR3 protein: CASSFDRYQPQHF
J gene: TRBJ2-7; CDR3 length: 15; clone size: -; V gene: TRBV10-3; D gene: -; CDR3 DNA: TGTGCCATCAGTGAGACGGGGACTTTATCCTACGAGCAGTACTTC; CDR3 protein: CAISETGTLSYEQYF
J gene: TRBJ2-4; CDR3 length: 16; clone size: -; V gene: TRBV6-6; D gene: -; CDR3 DNA: TGTGCCAGCAGTTACCTGACCGACAGGTTCCAAAACATTCAGTACTTC; CDR3 protein: CASSYLTDRFQNIQYF
J gene: TRBJ1-1; CDR3 length: 13; clone size: -; V gene: TRBV5-1; D gene: -; CDR3 DNA: TGCGCCAGCAGCTTGGCATCAAACACTGAAGCTTTCTTT; CDR3 protein: CASSLASNTEAFF
J gene: TRBJ2-7; CDR3 length: 16; clone size: few; V gene: TRBV5-4; D gene: TRBD1; CDR3 DNA: TGTGCCAGCAGCTTGGCCTTCAGGGGGCTACGAGTCGAGCAGTACTTC; CDR3 protein: CASSLAFRGLRVEQYF
J gene: TRBJ2-1; CDR3 length: 13; clone size: -; V gene: TRBV29-1; D gene: TRBD2; CDR3 DNA: TGCAGCGTTGGGTTAGCGGGACCGAATGAGCAGTTCTTC; CDR3 protein: CSVGLAGPNEQFF
J gene: TRBJ2-1; CDR3 length: 15; clone size: once; V gene: TRBV6-5; D gene: TRBD2; CDR3 DNA: TGTGCCAGCAGTTACGGGACTAGGCCTTCCAATGAGCAGTTCTTC; CDR3 protein: CASSYGTRPSNEQFF
J gene: TRBJ2-1; CDR3 length: 15; clone size: -; V gene: TRBV4-1; D gene: TRBD2; CDR3 DNA: TGCGCCAGCAGCCCCACTAGCGCCTCAAACAATGAGCAGTTCTTC; CDR3 protein: CASSPTSASNNEQFF
J gene: TRBJ2-7; CDR3 length: 14; clone size: -; V gene: TRBV18; D gene: -; CDR3 DNA: TGTGCCAGCTCACCGGGGCTACCTGACTACGAGCAGTACTTC; CDR3 protein: CASSPGLPDYEQYF
J gene: TRBJ2-1; CDR3 length: 16; clone size: -; V gene: TRBV10-2; D gene: -; CDR3 DNA: TGCGCCAGCAGGGGGGGAGGGGGGTGGACCTACAATGAGCAGTTCTTC; CDR3 protein: CASRGGGGWTYNEQFF
J gene: TRBJ1-2; CDR3 length: 17; clone size: -; V gene: TRBV7-2; D gene: -; CDR3 DNA: TGTGCCAGCAGCTTAGCTGGGCGGGGGATAGCTAACTATGGCTACACCTTC; CDR3 protein: CASSLAGRGIANYGYTF
J gene: TRBJ2-3; CDR3 length: 15; clone size: -; V gene: TRBV29-1; D gene: TRBD2; CDR3 DNA: TGCAGCGTTGAAGAAGGTCTAGCGGGCACAGATACGCAGTATTTT; CDR3 protein: CSVEEGLAGTDTQYF
J gene: TRBJ2-7; CDR3 length: 13; clone size: -; V gene: TRBV27; D gene: -; CDR3 DNA: TGTGCCAGCAGTTTGACTAGAAAGGACGAGCAGTACTTC; CDR3 protein: CASSLTRKDEQYF
J gene: TRBJ2-2; CDR3 length: 11; clone size: -; V gene: TRBV20-1; D gene: -; CDR3 DNA: TGCAGTGCCCAGTTCACCGGGGAGCTGTTTTTT; CDR3 protein: CSAQFTGELFF
J gene: TRBJ1-2; CDR3 length: 13; clone size: -; V gene: TRBV6-5; D gene: -; CDR3 DNA: TGTGCCAGCTCCAAGAACGCGATTGAGGGCTACACCTTC; CDR3 protein: CASSKNAIEGYTF
J gene: TRBJ2-7; CDR3 length: 15; clone size: -; V gene: TRBV29-1; D gene: -; CDR3 DNA: TGCAGCGCCCGAGGCGGGGGACACGCGACCTACGAGCAGTACTTC; CDR3 protein: CSARGGGHATYEQYF
J gene: TRBJ1-2; CDR3 length: 11; clone size: few; V gene: TRBV20-1; D gene: -; CDR3 DNA: TGCAGTGCTAGAGGGGCGAATGGCTACACCTTC; CDR3 protein: CSARGANGYTF
J gene: TRBJ1-1; CDR3 length: 15; clone size: -; V gene: TRBV5-4; D gene: -; CDR3 DNA: TGTGCCAGCAGCTTGTCTTGGGAGGTGGCCACTGAAGCTTTCTTT; CDR3 protein: CASSLSWEVATEAFF
J gene: TRBJ2-2; CDR3 length: 16; clone size: -; V gene: TRBV28; D gene: TRBD2; CDR3 DNA: TGTGCCTCAGCAAGTAGCGGGAGAGGGTTAGCCGGGGAGCTGTTTTTT; CDR3 protein: CASASSGRGLAGELFF
J gene: TRBJ2-7; CDR3 length: 13; clone size: -; V gene: TRBV10-2; D gene: TRBD2; CDR3 DNA: TGCGCCAGCTCCGGACTAGCGGGTGGTGAGCAGTACTTC; CDR3 protein: CASSGLAGGEQYF
J gene: TRBJ1-6; CDR3 length: 12; clone size: -; V gene: TRBV6-5; D gene: TRBD1; CDR3 DNA: TGTGCCAGCAGTCCATCAGGGGGTTGGCTCCACTTT; CDR3 protein: CASSPSGGWLHF
J gene: TRBJ2-1; CDR3 length: 14; clone size: few; V gene: TRBV29-1; D gene: TRBD2; CDR3 DNA: TGCAGCGTTGACGGCGGGAGCTCTATTTATGAGCAGTTCTTC; CDR3 protein: CSVDGGSSIYEQFF
J gene: TRBJ2-3; CDR3 length: 13; clone size: -; V gene: TRBV28; D gene: -; CDR3 DNA: TGTGCCAGCGAATCAGGGTTCGCAGATACGCAGTATTTT; CDR3 protein: CASESGFADTQYF
J gene: TRBJ2-1; CDR3 length: 12; clone size: -; V gene: TRBV7-8; D gene: -; CDR3 DNA: TGTGCCAGCAGCGTAGCCGGGATTTATCAGTTCTTC; CDR3 protein: CASSVAGIYQFF
J gene: TRBJ2-7; CDR3 length: 11; clone size: few; V gene: TRBV6-5; D gene: -; CDR3 DNA: TGTGCCAGCAGTTACCTGTCCGAGCAGTACTTC; CDR3 protein: CASSYLSEQYF
J gene: TRBJ2-7; CDR3 length: 10; clone size: -; V gene: TRBV7-9; D gene: -; CDR3 DNA: TGTGCCAGCCCCGAGGGCGAGCAGTACTTC; CDR3 protein: CASPEGEQYF
J gene: TRBJ2-2; CDR3 length: 14; clone size: -; V gene: TRBV28; D gene: TRBD2; CDR3 DNA: TGTGCCAGCAGTTTATCCGGGGGGTCCGGGGAGCTGTTTTTT; CDR3 protein: CASSLSGGSGELFF
J gene: TRBJ2-2; CDR3 length: 14; clone size: -; V gene: TRBV10-2; D gene: -; CDR3 DNA: TGCGCCAGCATTGCGGGGAGCGGCACCGGGGAGCTGTTTTTT; CDR3 protein: CASIAGSGTGELFF
J gene: TRBJ2-5; CDR3 length: 12; clone size: once; V gene: TRBV5-1; D gene: TRBD2; CDR3 DNA: TGCGCCAGCAGCCCGGGGGGGAAGACCCAGTACTTC; CDR3 protein: CASSPGGKTQYF
J gene: TRBJ1-2; CDR3 length: 14; clone size: -; V gene: TRBV7-6; D gene: -; CDR3 DNA: TGTGCCAGCAGCTTAGCGGAGGGGAGCTATGGCTACACCTTC; CDR3 protein: CASSLAEGSYGYTF